This T cell receptor beta chain was obtained from a study of CD8 T cells in ankylosing spondylitis. Concerning this clonotype: Antigen specificity is unknown.

Whole-study findings and limits: Disease-linked clones reportedly showed significant enrichment in matched ankylosing spondylitis synovial fluid. A motif of eight highly homologous TCR beta variants was seen as apparently characteristic of ankylosing spondylitis blood.

TCRdb reprocessed the 5' RACE reads with MiXCR, giving one entry per CDR3 protein. This sample yields hundreds of thousands of distinct CDR3 sequences, of which around 32% are seen a single time; roughly 4.2% belongs to the top ten. The V end lost 4 bases, the J end lost 3 bases, and 10 bases lay between the germline ends. This CDR3 has 13 residues. The germline V gene has CDR1 SGHRS and CDR2 YFSETQ. The chain joins TRBV5-1 to TRBJ1-1; D unresolved. This sequence originates from a male donor with ankylosing spondylitis or in good health (not recorded which). The sequenced sample was blood, either unsorted or a sorted T cell fraction (not recorded which). The chain's CDR3 is CASSQSWDTEAFF. The CDR3 DNA reads as TGCGCCAGCAGCCAGTCGTGGGACACTGAAGCTTTCTTT. The full variable domain, its missing parts supplied by reference TRBV5-1 and TRBJ1-1, is KAGVTQTPRYLIKTRGQQVTLSCSPISGHRSVSWYQQTPGQGLQFLFEYFSETQRNKGNFPGRFSGRQFSNSRSEMNVSTLELGDSALYLCASSQSWDTEAFFGQGTRLTVV.